The TCR beta chain described here comes from a study of T cell repertoires in cytomegalovirus infection. Turning to the study itself: Indications came from public TCR beta signatures; they pointed to CMV infection and to a matching HLA type. Findings and limits, study-wide: Across the ex vivo response, the dominant clonotypes were HLA-C-restricted CMV-specific TCR beta clonotypes. The cumulative frequency of public TCR beta families distinguished individuals who carried CMV together with the relevant HLA.

A single record per CDR3 protein comes from TCRdb applying MiXCR to the reads. The sample contains about 130,000 distinct CDR3 sequences, roughly a quarter of which appear only once. Remarks on this clonotype: Its antigen is unidentified.

This CDR3 contains 15 residues. Germline CDR1 LGHNA, CDR2 YSLEER. V gave up 0 bases and J gave up 6 bases, with 12 bases separating them. The TCR sequence derives from a human donor in good health (CMV status not recorded). Some clones in this sample may be carry-over from other donors' samples. The sample taken for sequencing was PBMCs, sequenced either directly or after in vitro stimulation (not recorded which). The chain is built from TRBV4-3 and TRBJ2-1, with D maybe TRBD2 (7 bases). The CDR3 DNA reads TGCGCCAGCAGCCAAGAGGGGGGGCTTGGCAATGAGCAGTTCTTC. Amino acid sequence: CASSQEGGLGNEQFF.